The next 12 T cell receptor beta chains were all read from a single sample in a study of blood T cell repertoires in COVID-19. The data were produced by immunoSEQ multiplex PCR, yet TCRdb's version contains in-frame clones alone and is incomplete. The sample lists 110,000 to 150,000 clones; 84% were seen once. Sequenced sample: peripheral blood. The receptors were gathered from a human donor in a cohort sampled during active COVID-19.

The CDR3 DNA follows: TGTGCCACCAGTGATTTTAGGGCGCCCCCGACAGTTTCTAACACAGATACGCAGTATTTT. This translates into CATSDFRAPPTVSNTDTQYF. The chain uses TRBV24-1 and TRBJ2-3, with D possibly being TRBD1 (5 bases). The CDR3 has 20 residues. CDR1 is KGHDR, CDR2 SFDVKD, per germline. Deletions cut 1 base from V and 2 bases from J, with 24 bases between.

The CDR3 reads CASSGQYNEQFF. CDR3 bases: TGCGCCAGCAGTGGACAGTACAATGAGCAGTTCTTC. This sequence joins TRBV10-2 and TRBJ2-1, with D possibly being TRBD1 (5 bases). Germline V gene data show CDR1 as WSHSY and CDR2 as SAAADI. Trimming removed 4 bases from V and 4 bases from J, with 5 bases in between. The CDR3 contains 12 residues.

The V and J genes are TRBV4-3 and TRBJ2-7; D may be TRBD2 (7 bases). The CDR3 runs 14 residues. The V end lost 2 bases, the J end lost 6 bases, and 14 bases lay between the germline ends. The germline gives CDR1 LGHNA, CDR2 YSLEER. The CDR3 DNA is TGCGCCAGCAGCCAAATATCCGGGGGGCGCGAGCAGTACTTC. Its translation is CASSQISGGREQYF.

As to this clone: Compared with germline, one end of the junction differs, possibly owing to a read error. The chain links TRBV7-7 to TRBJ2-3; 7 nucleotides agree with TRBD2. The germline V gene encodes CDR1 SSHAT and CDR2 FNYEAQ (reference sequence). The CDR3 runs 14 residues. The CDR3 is CASSLGLGADTQYF. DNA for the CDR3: TGTGCTAGCAGCTTAGGACTAGGTGCAGATACGCAGTATTTT.

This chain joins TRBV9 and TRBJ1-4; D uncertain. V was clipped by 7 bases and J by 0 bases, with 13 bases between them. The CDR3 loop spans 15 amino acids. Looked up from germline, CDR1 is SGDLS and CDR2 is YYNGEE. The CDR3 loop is CASSRGVSTNEKLFF. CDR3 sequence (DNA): TGTGCCAGCTCCCGCGGGGTTTCAACTAATGAAAAACTGTTTTTT.

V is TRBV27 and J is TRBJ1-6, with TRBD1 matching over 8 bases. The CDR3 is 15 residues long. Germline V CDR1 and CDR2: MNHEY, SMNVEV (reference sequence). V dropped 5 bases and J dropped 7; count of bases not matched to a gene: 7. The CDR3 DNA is TGTGCCAGCAGTCCATGGGACAGGCCAAATTCACCCCTCCACTTT. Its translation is CASSPWDRPNSPLHF.

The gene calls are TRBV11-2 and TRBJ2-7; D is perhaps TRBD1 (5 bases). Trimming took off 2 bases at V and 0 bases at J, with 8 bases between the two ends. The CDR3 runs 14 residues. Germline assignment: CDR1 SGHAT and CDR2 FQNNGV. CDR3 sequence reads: CASSLYTGSYEQYF. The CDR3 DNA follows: TGTGCCAGCAGCTTATACACAGGCTCCTACGAGCAGTACTTC. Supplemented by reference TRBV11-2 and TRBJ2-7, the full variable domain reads EAGVAQSPRYKIIEKRQSVAFWCNPISGHATLYWYQQILGQGPKLLIQFQNNGVVDDSQLPKDRFSAERLKGVDSTLKIQPAKLEDSAVYLCASSLYTGSYEQYFGPGTRLTVT.

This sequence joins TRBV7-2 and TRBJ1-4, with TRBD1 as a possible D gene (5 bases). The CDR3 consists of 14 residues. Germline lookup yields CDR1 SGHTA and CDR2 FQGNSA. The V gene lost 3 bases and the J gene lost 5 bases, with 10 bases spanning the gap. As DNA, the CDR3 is TGTGCCAGCAGCTTGGGGGGAAAGAATGAAAAACTGTTTTTT. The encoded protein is CASSLGGKNEKLFF.

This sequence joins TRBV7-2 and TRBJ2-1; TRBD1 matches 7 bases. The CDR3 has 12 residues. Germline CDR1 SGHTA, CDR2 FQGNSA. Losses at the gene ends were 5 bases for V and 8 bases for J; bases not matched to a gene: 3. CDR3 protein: CASSQGEHEQFF. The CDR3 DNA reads TGTGCCAGCAGCCAGGGGGAACATGAGCAGTTCTTC.

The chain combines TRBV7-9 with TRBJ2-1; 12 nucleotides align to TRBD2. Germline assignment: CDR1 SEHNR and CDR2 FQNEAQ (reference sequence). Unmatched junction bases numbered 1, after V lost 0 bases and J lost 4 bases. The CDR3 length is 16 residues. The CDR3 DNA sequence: TGTGCCAGCAGCTTAGCAACTAGCGGGGGGTACAATGAGCAGTTCTTC. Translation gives CASSLATSGGYNEQFF.

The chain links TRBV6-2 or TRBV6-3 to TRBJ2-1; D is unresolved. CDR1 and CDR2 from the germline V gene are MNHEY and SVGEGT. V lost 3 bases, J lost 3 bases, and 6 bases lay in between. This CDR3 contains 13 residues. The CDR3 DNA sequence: TGTGCCAGCAGTTATCTAATCTACAATGAGCAGTTCTTC. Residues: CASSYLIYNEQFF.

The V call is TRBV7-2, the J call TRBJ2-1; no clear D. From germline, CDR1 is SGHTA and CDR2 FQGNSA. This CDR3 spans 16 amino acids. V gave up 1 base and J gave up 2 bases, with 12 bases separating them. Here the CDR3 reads CASSLGLAWAYNEQFF. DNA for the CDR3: TGTGCCAGCAGCTTAGGACTCGCCTGGGCCTACAATGAGCAGTTCTTC.